The 25 T cell receptor beta chains below all came from one sample that was sequenced in a study of T cell repertoires in aging, cancer and after chemotherapy. TRB rearrangements spanning V, D and J were amplified using mixed TRB-A/B primers. TCRdb processed the multiplex PCR reads anew with MiXCR; each CDR3 protein has one entry. The data hold over 8,500 distinct CDR3 sequences, with approximately 24% observed a single time. Peripheral blood genomic DNA, not sorted cells or RNA, was the template. The specimen sequenced was blood. The receptor source for this set is a human donor in good health.

This clonotype was seen a handful of times. The chain employs TRBV6-1 and TRBJ1-2, with 9 bases lining up with TRBD1. Germline loops: CDR1 MNHNS, CDR2 SASEGT. The CDR3 consists of 15 residues. V dropped 7 bases and J dropped 8; count of bases not matched to a gene: 14. The CDR3 DNA follows: TGTGCCAGCAAGCTAGAGCCCGGGACAGGGCCCGGCTACACCTTC. It codes for CASKLEPGTGPGYTF.

The rearrangement joins TRBV28 to TRBJ1-5; D call uncertain. Trimming took off 5 bases at V and 4 bases at J, with 15 bases between the two ends. Germline values: CDR1 MDHEN, CDR2 SYDVKM. CDR3 length: 15 amino acids. CDR3 sequence (DNA): TGTGCCAGCAGTCCGACTCGGGAACGAAATCAGCCCCAGCATTTT. It specifies CASSPTRERNQPQHF.

The chain links TRBV5-3 to TRBJ1-6, with 8 bases matching TRBD1. TRBV5-3 is annotated as an ORF whose role is uncertain. V dropped 2 bases and J dropped 9; count of bases not matched to a gene: 19. CDR3 length equals 19 residues. In nucleotides, the CDR3 is TGTGCCAGAAGCTTAACCGGACAGGGAGACGGGACGCGTGGTTCACCCCTCCACTTT. Translated, it gives CARSLTGQGDGTRGSPLHF.

The table lists this clonotype with a few counts. The rearrangement joins TRBV19 to TRBJ1-1; D not certain. In germline, CDR1 is LNHDA, CDR2 SQIVND (reference sequence). The CDR3 runs 16 residues. V shed 3 bases and J shed 2 bases, with 16 bases lying between them. The CDR3 nucleotides read TGTGCCAGTAGTATTCGAGCCAGGTTTTTAAACACTGAAGCTTTCTTT. The encoded protein is CASSIRARFLNTEAFF.

This clonotype was seen a few times. The chain couples TRBV28 to TRBJ2-5; TRBD2 matches at 9 bases. The CDR3 runs 14 residues. Germline CDR1 and CDR2: MDHEN and SYDVKM. The V gene end was trimmed by 5 bases and the J gene end by 10 bases; junction bases not matched to a gene: 11. CDR3 DNA: TGTGCCAGCAGTAAGACTAGCGGCTTCTTTAACCAGTACTTC. Its translation is CASSKTSGFFNQYF.

V is TRBV27 and J is TRBJ2-3, with D perhaps TRBD1 (6 bases). V gave up 6 bases and J gave up 5 bases, with 12 bases separating them. CDR3 size: 13 residues. Germline CDR1 reads MNHEY; CDR2 reads SMNVEV (reference sequence). In DNA form, the CDR3 reads TGTGCCAGCAGCAACAGGGTTAGAGATACGCAGTATTTT. It translates to CASSNRVRDTQYF.

The gene calls are TRBV19 and TRBJ2-1; 7 bases fit TRBD2. The V and J ends lost 3 bases and 7 bases, in that order; junction bases with no gene match: 18. CDR1 and CDR2 (germline): LNHDA, SQIVND (reference sequence). This CDR3 is built from 18 residues. CDR3 loop: CASSILGWGGSSRNEQFF. Written as DNA, the CDR3 is TGTGCCAGTAGTATTCTTGGGTGGGGGGGTTCATCAAGGAATGAGCAGTTCTTC.

The chain employs TRBV20-1 and TRBJ1-3; D remains ambiguous. Trimming pared 6 bases from V and 0 bases from J, leaving 9 bases between. Germline CDR1 DFQATT, CDR2 SNEGSKA (reference sequence). The CDR3 has 13 residues. The CDR3 bases are TGCAGTGCCCGTCATTCCTCTGGAAACACCATATATTTT. This codes for CSARHSSGNTIYF.

V gene TRBV4-1 combines with J gene TRBJ2-1, with 12 positions matching TRBD2. This CDR3 has 16 residues. CDR1 and CDR2 (germline): MGHRA, YSYEKL. The V segment lost 4 bases and the J segment 2 bases; nucleotides outside the gene matches: 3. The CDR3 DNA reads TGCGCCAGCAGCCTAGGACTAGCGGGACCCTACAATGAGCAGTTCTTC. Amino acids: CASSLGLAGPYNEQFF.

Relative to its sample, this clonotype is medium-sized (0.01 to 0.1%). CDR3 amino acids: CSASRETGELFF. CDR3 DNA: TGCAGTGCTAGTCGGGAGACCGGGGAGCTGTTTTTT. The V and J genes are TRBV20-1 and TRBJ2-2, with a weak D call TRBD2 (6 bases). Germline lookup yields CDR1 DFQATT and CDR2 SNEGSKA (reference sequence). The V end was cut by 3 bases, the J end by 5 bases, with 7 bases between. This CDR3 is built from 12 residues.

In this sample, this clonotype is medium-sized. The chain is built from TRBV6-2 or TRBV6-3 and TRBJ2-7; no reliable D call. CDR3 length: 13 amino acids. Deletions cut 3 bases from V and 5 bases from J, with 11 bases between. In germline, CDR1 is MNHEY, CDR2 SVGEGT. The DNA of the CDR3 is TGTGCCAGCAGTTATCGTCCTTCGAACGAGCAGTACTTC. Residues: CASSYRPSNEQYF.

The CDR3 reads CASRTGERYGYTF. CDR3 DNA: TGTGCCAGCAGGACAGGGGAAAGATATGGCTACACCTTC. The chain links TRBV28 to TRBJ1-2, with 8 bases aligning to TRBD1. The germline V gene has CDR1 MDHEN and CDR2 SYDVKM. The V gene end was trimmed by 6 bases and the J gene end by 5 bases; junction bases not matched to a gene: 5. The CDR3 contains 13 residues.

This clonotype was seen a handful of times. The chain joins TRBV28 to TRBJ1-4; TRBD1 matches at 8 bases. The CDR3 loop spans 15 amino acids. Germline values: CDR1 MDHEN, CDR2 SYDVKM. Trimming took 7 bases from V and 10 from J; bases not matched to a gene: 14. The CDR3 DNA follows: TGTGCCAGCACCTCACCCGGGACAGGTAGCGGAAAACTGTTTTTT. Protein: CASTSPGTGSGKLFF.

Turning to this clonotype: Possible read error: a much larger clone is one base away. The rearrangement links TRBV19 to TRBJ2-2, with D tentatively TRBD1 (6 bases). Trimming removed 3 bases from V and 1 base from J, with 9 bases in between. Per germline, CDR1 LNHDA and CDR2 SQIVND (reference sequence). The CDR3 is made up of 15 amino acids. CDR3 coding DNA: TGTGCCAGTAGTATCCAGGGGATGAACACCGGGGAGCTGTTTTTT. Encoded protein: CASSIQGMNTGELFF.

The J gene is TRBJ2-1, the V gene TRBV20-1; maybe TRBD2 (6 bases). Trimming took off 4 bases at V and 3 bases at J, with 10 bases between the two ends. The CDR3 covers 13 residues. Germline CDR1 is DFQATT and CDR2 is SNEGSKA (reference sequence). CDR3 sequence reads: CSAKTSDYNEQFF. Written as DNA, the CDR3 is TGCAGTGCTAAGACTAGTGACTACAATGAGCAGTTCTTC.

This clonotype has just a few counts. The gene calls are TRBV6-1 and TRBJ1-1; tentatively, D is TRBD1 (6 bases). The CDR3 sequence is 15 residues long. From germline, CDR1 is MNHNS and CDR2 SASEGT. V was cut by 6 bases and J by 6 bases, with 20 bases left in between. The CDR3 region has the DNA TGTGCCAGCAGCCCCACTGGGGGGACAACGCCTGAAGCTTTCTTT. This encodes CASSPTGGTTPEAFF.

This clonotype was seen only a few times. The chain joins TRBV7-9 to TRBJ2-2; 13 nucleotides align to TRBD2. Germline-derived CDR1 and CDR2 are SEHNR and FQNEAQ (reference sequence). The J segment lost 2 bases and the V segment lost 3 bases, leaving 6 bases of the junction unmatched. The CDR3 runs 18 residues. The CDR3 here is CASSFLGGLAGNTGELFF. The CDR3 DNA sequence: TGTGCCAGCAGCTTCTTAGGGGGACTAGCGGGAAACACCGGGGAGCTGTTTTTT.

The chain carries TRBV2 and TRBJ1-2; unclear D gene. Germline loops: CDR1 SNHLY, CDR2 FYNNEI. Trimming pared 7 bases from V and 5 bases from J, leaving 17 bases between. This CDR3 region has 14 residues. The CDR3 nucleotides are TGTGCCAGCACGCCGTCCCGGGAAGGTTATGGCTACACCTTC. Its protein product is CASTPSREGYGYTF.

Judged by abundance, this clonotype is medium-sized (0.01 to 0.1%). The J gene is TRBJ1-2, the V gene TRBV19; TRBD1 aligns across 9 bases. This CDR3 region has 15 residues. Per the germline V gene, CDR1 is LNHDA and CDR2 is SQIVND (reference sequence). V shed 7 bases and J 2 bases; nucleotides not matched to a gene: 8. CDR3 nucleotides: TGTGCCAGTAACGAGCCGGGACAGGGAAACTATGGCTACACCTTC. This codes for CASNEPGQGNYGYTF.

By frequency in the sample, this clonotype is medium-sized. The chain carries TRBV27 and TRBJ1-6, with D unclear. Germline-derived CDR1 and CDR2 are MNHEY and SMNVEV (reference sequence). Trimming removed 3 bases from V and 7 bases from J, with 16 bases in between. CDR3 size: 16 residues. CDR3 sequence (DNA): TGTGCCAGCAGTTTCTCGCCCCGTGGGATAAATTCACCCCTCCACTTT. Translated: CASSFSPRGINSPLHF.

This clonotype is deemed medium-sized. The chain recombines TRBV14 with TRBJ2-6, with D unresolved. CDR3 size: 15 residues. Germline values: CDR1 SGHDN, CDR2 FVKESK. The V end was cut by 6 bases, the J end by 0 bases, with 9 bases between. As DNA, the CDR3 is TGTGCCAGCAGTCCACGAATCTCTGGGGCCAACGTCCTGACTTTC. As protein: CASSPRISGANVLTF.

The chain uses TRBV10-3 and TRBJ2-1, with 11 bases that match TRBD2. CDR3 size: 18 residues. V lost 9 bases and J lost 7; bases outside the gene matches: 20. Per germline, CDR1 ENHRY and CDR2 SYGVKD. The CDR3 here is CAISAPGLADKYGNEQFF. DNA for the CDR3: TGTGCCATTTCAGCCCCGGGACTAGCGGATAAATACGGGAATGAGCAGTTCTTC.

This clonotype was picked up a small number of times. The gene calls are TRBV5-1 and TRBJ2-7, with 12 positions matching TRBD2. In germline, CDR1 is SGHRS, CDR2 YFSETQ. V dropped 5 bases and J dropped 7; count of bases not matched to a gene: 7. The CDR3 length is 14 residues. The chain's CDR3 is CASRTLAGGDEQYF. DNA for the CDR3: TGCGCCAGCAGGACTCTAGCGGGAGGGGATGAGCAGTACTTC.

The table lists this clonotype with a few counts. The junction shows a germline mismatch at one end, possibly a read error. The CDR3 coding sequence is TGTGCCAGCAGCGTAGGAGCAGACCAAGAGACCCAGTACTTC. This encodes CASSVGADQETQYF. The gene calls are TRBV5-1 and TRBJ2-5; D is undetermined. Germline V lookup: CDR1 SGHRS, CDR2 YFSETQ. This CDR3 comprises 14 residues.

The chain has TRBV30 and TRBJ2-3; 7 bases fit TRBD2. The CDR3 is 15 residues long. CDR1 is GTSNPN, CDR2 SVGIG, per germline (reference sequence). The junction had 7 bases not matched to a gene; V was cut back by 3 bases and J by 1 base. The CDR3 protein is CAWRGSAGGTDTQYF. In DNA, the CDR3 is TGTGCCTGGAGGGGGTCGGCGGGAGGCACAGATACGCAGTATTTT.